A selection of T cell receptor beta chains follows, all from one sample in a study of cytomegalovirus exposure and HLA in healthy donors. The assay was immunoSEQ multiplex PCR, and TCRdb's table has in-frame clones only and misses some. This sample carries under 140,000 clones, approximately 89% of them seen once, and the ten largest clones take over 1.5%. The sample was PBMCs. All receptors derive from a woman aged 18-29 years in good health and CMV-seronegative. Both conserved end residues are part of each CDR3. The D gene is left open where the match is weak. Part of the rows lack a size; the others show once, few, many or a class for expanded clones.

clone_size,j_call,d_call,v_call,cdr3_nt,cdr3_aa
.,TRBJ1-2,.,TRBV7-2,TGTGCCAGCAGCCCGGGGTTACACCATGTCTACACCTTC,CASSPGLHHVYTF
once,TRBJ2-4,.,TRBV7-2,TGTGCCAGCAGCGGCCGCGGGGGCCTGGGCAAAAACATTCAGTACTTC,CASSGRGGLGKNIQYF
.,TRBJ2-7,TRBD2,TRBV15,TGTGCCACCAGCTTCGGGGAGGGCGGCGAGCAGTACTTC,CATSFGEGGEQYF
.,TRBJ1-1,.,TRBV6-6,TGTGCCAGCATGGGGGCGAACACTGAAGCTTTCTTT,CASMGANTEAFF
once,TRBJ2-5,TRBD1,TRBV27,TGTGCCAGCAGTAGGGACAGACAAGAGACCCAGTACTTC,CASSRDRQETQYF
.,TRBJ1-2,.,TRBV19,TGTGCCAGTAGGGACCCAGGGGCCTTCTATGGCTACACCTTC,CASRDPGAFYGYTF
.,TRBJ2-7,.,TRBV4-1,TGCGCCAGCAGCCAAGATCTAAGCCACGAGCAGTACTTC,CASSQDLSHEQYF
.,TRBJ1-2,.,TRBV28,TGTGCCAGCCTTAATTTGGAGGGCTACACCTTC,CASLNLEGYTF
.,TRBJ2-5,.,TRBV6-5,TGTGCCAGCAGTCCCCCCACTAGGCAGACCCAGTACTTC,CASSPPTRQTQYF
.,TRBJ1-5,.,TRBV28,TGTGCCAGCAGTTTTCGTCGCAATCAGCCCCAGCATTTT,CASSFRRNQPQHF
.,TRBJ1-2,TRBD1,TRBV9,TGTGCCAGCAGCGTCTCTGGGACAGGGGGCGACTATGGCTACACCTTC,CASSVSGTGGDYGYTF
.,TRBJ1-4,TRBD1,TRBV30,TGTGCCTGGAGTCCAGGGGGCGCGGGGGATGAAAAACTGTTTTTT,CAWSPGGAGDEKLFF
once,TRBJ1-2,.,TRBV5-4,TGTGCCAGCAGCTTGGATTTACGGGGCTACACCTTC,CASSLDLRGYTF
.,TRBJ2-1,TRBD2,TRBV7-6,TGTGCCAGCAGTCAGAAGGGACTAGCGGAATACAATGAGCAGTTCTTC,CASSQKGLAEYNEQFF
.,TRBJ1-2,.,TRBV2,TGTGCCAGCAGTGAGGGGGGGCCCTATGGCTACACCTTC,CASSEGGPYGYTF
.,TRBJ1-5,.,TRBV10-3,TGTGCCATCAGTGAGCGAGACATTGGAGGGGGGGGTCAGCCCCAGCATTTT,CAISERDIGGGGQPQHF